This is a list of T cell receptor beta chains from one sample in a study of T cells after yellow fever vaccination. MiXCR, applied by TCRdb to the 5' RACE reads, yields one record per CDR3 protein. The data show about 140,000 distinct CDR3 sequences, 5% to 8% seen once. The starting material was CD4+ T cells sorted from PBMCs, obtained 10 days after the yellow fever booster vaccination. All receptors derive from a man younger than 45 who received the YFV17D yellow fever vaccine. Both conserved end residues are part of each CDR3. D genes are given only for firm matches. Clone size is shown for a subset of rows, as once, few, many or a class of expanded clone.

>many|TRBV20-1|TRBJ1-2|NA
TGCAGTGCCCTGGACATACCTAACTATGGCTACACCTTC
CSALDIPNYGYTF
>many|TRBV6-5|TRBJ2-7|TRBD2
TGTGCCAGCAGTACGTTCGGGGGGGCCCCCTACGAGCAGTACTTC
CASSTFGGAPYEQYF
>many|TRBV30|TRBJ2-7|NA
TGTGCCTGGAGTATTATCCGGCAGGCCTACGAGCAGTACTTC
CAWSIIRQAYEQYF
>many|TRBV28|TRBJ2-3|TRBD1
TGTGCCAGCAGTGTCGGGACAGCCACGCAGTATTTT
CASSVGTATQYF
>many|TRBV20-1|TRBJ2-1|NA
TGCAGTCTGGGAGTTTCAAGGGGTGAGCAGTTCTTC
CSLGVSRGEQFF
>many|TRBV5-1|TRBJ2-1|NA
TGCGCCAGCAGCTTGGATAGTGAGCAGTTCTTC
CASSLDSEQFF
>many|TRBV27|TRBJ2-4|NA
TGTGCCAGCAGTTTTTGGGCGGGAGCCAAAAACATTCAGTACTTC
CASSFWAGAKNIQYF
>NA|TRBV3-1|TRBJ2-1|TRBD2
TGTGCCAGCAGCCAAGTTTCAGCGGGAGTTACCTACAATGAGCAGTTCTTC
CASSQVSAGVTYNEQFF
>many|TRBV7-2|TRBJ2-4|NA
TGTGCCAGCAGCTTAGCTCAGAGCGCAGCTAACATTCAGTACTTC
CASSLAQSAANIQYF
>many|TRBV4-3|TRBJ2-2|NA
TGCGCCAGCAGCCAAGATATTAAGGGTTCCGACACCGGGGAGCTGTTTTTT
CASSQDIKGSDTGELFF
>many|TRBV5-1|TRBJ2-3|TRBD1
TGCGCCAGCAGCCCGGGACAGATGGGGGCGGATACGCAGTATTTT
CASSPGQMGADTQYF
>many|TRBV18|TRBJ2-7|NA
TGTGCCAGCTCACGGAGCTCCTACGAGCAGTACTTC
CASSRSSYEQYF
>many|TRBV15|TRBJ1-5|NA
TGTGCCACCAGCAGAGATGTGGGGCTGGGTCAGCCCCAGCATTTT
CATSRDVGLGQPQHF
>many|TRBV20-1|TRBJ1-1|TRBD1
TGCAGTGCTAGGTCCCCGGGACAGGGAGGTGGGAACACTGAAGCTTTCTTT
CSARSPGQGGGNTEAFF
>few|TRBV20-1|TRBJ2-1|NA
TGCAGTGCTAGAACAGGGTCCACCTACAATGAGCAGTTCTTC
CSARTGSTYNEQFF
>NA|TRBV5-1|TRBJ2-1|TRBD2
TGCGCCAGCAGCTTGGCTCCCGGGACTAGCGGGAGCAATGAGCAGTTCTTC
CASSLAPGTSGSNEQFF
>many|TRBV5-1|TRBJ2-4|TRBD2
TGCGCCAGCAGCTCGGGCGGGAGGGATGACATTCAGTACTTC
CASSSGGRDDIQYF
>few|TRBV18|TRBJ1-3|TRBD1
TGTGCCAGCTCACCGACAGGGGTTGGAAACACCATATATTTT
CASSPTGVGNTIYF
>many|TRBV10-3|TRBJ1-4|NA
TGTGCCATCAGTGCCCTGGCAGAAAAACTGTTTTTT
CAISALAEKLFF
>many|TRBV18|TRBJ1-1|NA
TGTGCCAGCTCACTGAACCCAGGAAACACTGAAGCTTTCTTT
CASSLNPGNTEAFF
>NA|TRBV6-5|TRBJ1-6|TRBD1
TGTGCCAGCAGTTCCAGGACAGGGACGGGTTCACCCCTCCACTTT
CASSSRTGTGSPLHF
>few|TRBV18|TRBJ2-3|NA
TGTGCCAGCTCACCACTCGTCGGGGCGGGGTCGCGCACAGATACGCAGTATTTT
CASSPLVGAGSRTDTQYF
>many|TRBV6-1|TRBJ2-1|NA
TGTGCCAGCAGTCGGAGAGGCAGCTCCTACAATGAGCAGTTCTTC
CASSRRGSSYNEQFF
>many|TRBV7-9|TRBJ2-7|NA
TGTGCCAGCAGCTGGGGAAAGGGCTCCTACGAGCAGTACTTC
CASSWGKGSYEQYF
>many|TRBV5-1|TRBJ2-3|NA
TGCGCCAGCAGCTTGTTTGGGGGAAGCCCAGATACGCAGTATTTT
CASSLFGGSPDTQYF
>NA|TRBV7-6|TRBJ2-5|TRBD2
TGTGCTAGCAGCTTAGTACGCGGGGGAGGTCCGAGCGGGAGAAGGTCGGAGACCCAGTACTTC
CASSLVRGGGPSGRRSETQYF
>many|TRBV24-1|TRBJ2-3|TRBD2
TGTGCCACCAGTGATTTCGCGGGAGGGCCGTCAGATACGCAGTATTTT
CATSDFAGGPSDTQYF
>many|TRBV28|TRBJ2-1|TRBD2
TGTGCCAGCAGTGGAGGACTAGCGGGAGGGAGCTCCTACAATGAGCAGTTCTTC
CASSGGLAGGSSYNEQFF
>NA|TRBV3-1|TRBJ1-5|NA
TGTGCCAGCAGCCAATTTTTGGCCCAGCCCCAGCATTTT
CASSQFLAQPQHF
>many|TRBV11-2|TRBJ2-5|TRBD2
TGTGCCAGCAGCTCCCGACTAGCGGGAGTCGGAGAGACCCAGTACTTC
CASSSRLAGVGETQYF
>few|TRBV6-5|TRBJ2-7|NA
TGTGCCAGCAGTTACTCGTACAGGGCTAGGTCCTACGAGCAGTACTTC
CASSYSYRARSYEQYF
>many|TRBV7-2|TRBJ1-2|TRBD1
TGTGCCAGCAGCCCTGACAGGGGAAGCGGCTACACCTTC
CASSPDRGSGYTF
>many|TRBV7-2|TRBJ2-7|TRBD2
TGTGCCAGCAGCTTAACCGGGACTAGCGACTCCTACGAGCAGTACTTC
CASSLTGTSDSYEQYF
>many|TRBV3-1|TRBJ2-3|TRBD2
TGTGCCAGCAGCCCCCACGTGACTAGCGGGAGCACAGATACGCAGTATTTT
CASSPHVTSGSTDTQYF
>many|TRBV12-3/TRBV12-4|TRBJ2-3|TRBD1
TGTGCCAGCATGCCGGGACAGCCCTCAGATACGCAGTATTTT
CASMPGQPSDTQYF
>many|TRBV10-3|TRBJ2-7|NA
TGTGCCATCAGTGAAGGAGAAGGCGAGCAGTACTTC
CAISEGEGEQYF
>many|TRBV12-3/TRBV12-4|TRBJ2-2|NA
TGTGCCAGCAGTTTAGGTGGGGTCGGGCCCGGGGAGCTGTTTTTT
CASSLGGVGPGELFF
>many|TRBV29-1|TRBJ2-1|TRBD2
TGCAGCGCGCTCGGCGCGGGGGTGGAGCAGTTCTTC
CSALGAGVEQFF